Listed below are T cell receptor beta chains from one sample, sequenced in a study of T-cell reconstitution after alpha-beta-depleted transplantation in children. TCRdb passed the PCR reads through MiXCR, listing each CDR3 protein once. The sample includes a few hundred thousand distinct CDR3 sequences, 27% of them seen just once. Sequencing used PBMCs, obtained before TCRalphabeta/CD19-depleted stem cell transplant. The receptor source for this set is a boy under two years old with Wiskott-Aldrich syndrome, due to receive a stem cell transplant. Each CDR3 is given with its conserved first and last residue. D genes are given only for firm matches. Size values are once, few and many counts, or a class for expanded clones, and some rows have none.

clone_size	d_call	v_call	j_call	cdr3_nt	cdr3_aa
few	-	TRBV20-1	TRBJ2-7	TGCAGTGCTAGCGGTTTCGGTCTCTACGAGCAGTACTTC	CSASGFGLYEQYF
few	TRBD2	TRBV9	TRBJ2-1	TGTGCCAGCAGCGTTGCACTAGCGGGAGGTTGGAATGAGCAGTTCTTC	CASSVALAGGWNEQFF
-	-	TRBV3-1	TRBJ2-7	TGTGCCAGCAGCTCAAACCAGGGATACGAGCAGTACTTC	CASSSNQGYEQYF
few	TRBD1	TRBV2	TRBJ2-6	TGTGCCAGCAGTCTAGGACAGGGGAGCTCTGGGGCCAACGTCCTGACTTTC	CASSLGQGSSGANVLTF
-	-	TRBV24-1	TRBJ2-7	TGTGCCGCCCAGCCAGGAACCTACGAGCAGTACTTC	CAAQPGTYEQYF
few	-	TRBV7-8	TRBJ1-5	TGTGCCAGCAGCTCCGGGGGCTTTTCAGGCAATCAGCCCCAGCATTTT	CASSSGGFSGNQPQHF
-	-	TRBV29-1	TRBJ2-2	TGCAGCGTGCGCGACACTTCATACACCGGGGAGCTGTTTTTT	CSVRDTSYTGELFF
-	TRBD1	TRBV28	TRBJ2-5	TGTGCCAGCAGTTTAGTGGCAGGGGGCGGACAAGAGACCCAGTACTTC	CASSLVAGGGQETQYF
few	-	TRBV12-3/TRBV12-4	TRBJ1-2	TGTGCCAGCAGTTTAAAGATTAAGGAAGGTGGCTACACCTTC	CASSLKIKEGGYTF
-	TRBD1	TRBV2	TRBJ1-5	TGTGCCAGCAGTACAGGGGGCGGTCAGCCCCAGCATTTT	CASSTGGGQPQHF
few	TRBD1	TRBV29-1	TRBJ2-2	TGCAGCGTTGGGCCGACAGGGCTCAACACCGGGGAGCTGTTTTTT	CSVGPTGLNTGELFF
-	TRBD1	TRBV12-3/TRBV12-4	TRBJ2-3	TGTGCCAGCAGTGGGGACAGGTTAAGCACAGATACGCAGTATTTT	CASSGDRLSTDTQYF
-	TRBD2	TRBV9	TRBJ2-1	TGTGCCAGCAGCGCCACCTGGACTAGCGGGTCCTACAATGAGCAGTTCTTC	CASSATWTSGSYNEQFF
many	-	TRBV4-2	TRBJ1-6	TGTGCCAGCAGCCAAGATCCGGAAAATTCACCCCTCCACTTT	CASSQDPENSPLHF
-	TRBD2	TRBV10-3	TRBJ2-1	TGTGCCATCGGGACTAGCGGGAGAGAGAATGAGCAGTTCTTC	CAIGTSGRENEQFF
-	-	TRBV28	TRBJ1-2	TGTGCCAGCAGTCTACCCCTACTGAACTATGGCTACACCTTC	CASSLPLLNYGYTF
few	TRBD2	TRBV28	TRBJ2-7	TGTGCCATTACTAGCGGGAGTCGCGAGCAGTACTTC	CAITSGSREQYF
few	TRBD1	TRBV18	TRBJ2-7	TGTGCCAGCTCACAGGACAGGGGCGCCTACGAGCAGTACTTC	CASSQDRGAYEQYF